A selection of T cell receptor beta chains follows, all from one sample in a study of blood T cell repertoires in COVID-19. The data were produced by immunoSEQ multiplex PCR, yet TCRdb's version contains in-frame clones alone and is incomplete. Here the sample spans over 65,000 clones, under 90% being singletons. The sequencing sample was made of peripheral blood. These receptors all stem from a woman aged 40 to 55 with active or convalescent COVID-19. CDR3s include the opening cysteine and the closing phenylalanine or tryptophan. Each record gives: V gene, D gene, J gene, clone size, CDR3 protein, CDR3 DNA. The D gene is left open where the match is weak. Some rows mark clone size as missing; the rest say once, few, many or name a class of expanded clone.

v_gene: TRBV29-1; d_gene: NA; j_gene: TRBJ1-2; abundance: NA; CDR3aa: CSVASGVNFYGYTF; CDR3nt: TGCAGCGTTGCTTCAGGGGTGAACTTCTATGGCTACACCTTC
v_gene: TRBV28; d_gene: TRBD1; j_gene: TRBJ1-5; abundance: NA; CDR3aa: CASRQGDQPQHF; CDR3nt: TGTGCCAGCAGACAGGGGGATCAGCCCCAGCATTTT
v_gene: TRBV5-8; d_gene: TRBD2; j_gene: TRBJ2-3; abundance: NA; CDR3aa: CASSAGTSGSTDTQYF; CDR3nt: TGTGCCAGCAGCGCTGGGACTAGCGGGAGCACAGATACGCAGTATTTT
v_gene: TRBV2; d_gene: NA; j_gene: TRBJ2-2; abundance: NA; CDR3aa: CASSFRGNTGELFF; CDR3nt: TGTGCCAGCAGTTTCAGGGGGAACACCGGGGAGCTGTTTTTT
v_gene: TRBV6-2/TRBV6-3; d_gene: NA; j_gene: TRBJ1-3; abundance: NA; CDR3aa: CASSYRRDSGNTIYF; CDR3nt: TGTGCCAGCAGTTATAGGAGGGACTCTGGAAACACCATATATTTT
v_gene: TRBV11-2; d_gene: NA; j_gene: TRBJ1-6; abundance: NA; CDR3aa: CASSSQGYRSPLHF; CDR3nt: TGTGCCAGCAGCTCACAGGGATATCGGTCACCCCTCCACTTT
v_gene: TRBV4-3; d_gene: NA; j_gene: TRBJ2-5; abundance: few; CDR3aa: CASSLQYSRYETQYF; CDR3nt: TGCGCCAGCAGCCTCCAATATAGCCGTTACGAGACCCAGTACTTC
v_gene: TRBV18; d_gene: NA; j_gene: TRBJ2-7; abundance: once; CDR3aa: CASSPSGGGSYEQYF; CDR3nt: TGTGCCAGCTCACCAAGCGGAGGAGGCTCCTACGAGCAGTACTTC
v_gene: TRBV18; d_gene: NA; j_gene: TRBJ1-1; abundance: NA; CDR3aa: CASSPSRDTEAFF; CDR3nt: TGTGCCAGCTCACCTAGCCGGGACACTGAAGCTTTCTTT
v_gene: TRBV24-1; d_gene: TRBD2; j_gene: TRBJ2-3; abundance: NA; CDR3aa: CATRTSGTDTQYF; CDR3nt: TGTGCCACTAGGACTAGCGGCACAGATACGCAGTATTTT